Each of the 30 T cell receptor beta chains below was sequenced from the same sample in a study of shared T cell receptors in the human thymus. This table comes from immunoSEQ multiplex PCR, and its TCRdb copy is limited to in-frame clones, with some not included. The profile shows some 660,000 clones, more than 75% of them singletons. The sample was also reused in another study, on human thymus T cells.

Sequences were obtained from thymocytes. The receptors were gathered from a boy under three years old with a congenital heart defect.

CDR3 bases: TGTGCCAGCAGCTCGCTGACAGGGGACACTGAAGCTTTCTTT. It translates to CASSSLTGDTEAFF. This chain links TRBV13 with TRBJ1-1, with 8 positions matching TRBD1. The germline V gene has CDR1 PRHDT and CDR2 FYEKMQ (reference sequence). With 4 bases clipped from V and 3 bases from J, the junction kept 4 bases outside the gene matches. The length of the CDR3 is 14 residues.

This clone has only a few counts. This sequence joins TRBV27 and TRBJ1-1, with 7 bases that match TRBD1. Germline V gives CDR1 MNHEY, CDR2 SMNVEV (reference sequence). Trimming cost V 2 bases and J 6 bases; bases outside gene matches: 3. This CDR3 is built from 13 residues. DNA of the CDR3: TGTGCCAGCAGTTTAGACAGGGAGGCTGAAGCTTTCTTT. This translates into CASSLDREAEAFF.

The CDR3 DNA follows: TGTGCCAGCAGCTTTGAGGGACTAGCTCAGTCGGAGAACTACAATGAGCAGTTCTTC. Encoded protein: CASSFEGLAQSENYNEQFF. J is TRBJ2-1 and V is TRBV5-4; 9 nucleotides line up with TRBD2. The CDR3 spans 19 residues. The germline V gene encodes CDR1 SGHNT and CDR2 YYREEE (reference sequence). Germline trimming cut 2 bases from V and 3 bases from J; bases unmatched to any gene: 15.

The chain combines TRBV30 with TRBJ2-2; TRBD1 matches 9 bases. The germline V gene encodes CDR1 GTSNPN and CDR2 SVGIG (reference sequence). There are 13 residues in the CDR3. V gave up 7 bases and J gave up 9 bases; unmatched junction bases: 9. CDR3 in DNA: TGTGCCTCCCCGGGACAGGGTATACGGGAGCTGTTTTTT. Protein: CASPGQGIRELFF.

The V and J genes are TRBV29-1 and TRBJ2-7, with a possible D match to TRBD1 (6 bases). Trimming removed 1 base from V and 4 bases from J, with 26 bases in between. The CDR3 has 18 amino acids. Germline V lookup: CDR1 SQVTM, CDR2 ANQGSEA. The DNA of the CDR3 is TGCAGCGTTGAAGCTAGGTTTGGGGGACACGATGGTGGTTACGAGCAGTACTTC. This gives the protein CSVEARFGGHDGGYEQYF.

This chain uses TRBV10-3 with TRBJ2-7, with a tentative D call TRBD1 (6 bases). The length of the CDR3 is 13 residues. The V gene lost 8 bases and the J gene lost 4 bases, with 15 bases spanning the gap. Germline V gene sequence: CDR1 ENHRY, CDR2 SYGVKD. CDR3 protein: CAIHEHREYEQYF. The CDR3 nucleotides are TGTGCCATCCATGAGCACAGGGAGTACGAGCAGTACTTC.

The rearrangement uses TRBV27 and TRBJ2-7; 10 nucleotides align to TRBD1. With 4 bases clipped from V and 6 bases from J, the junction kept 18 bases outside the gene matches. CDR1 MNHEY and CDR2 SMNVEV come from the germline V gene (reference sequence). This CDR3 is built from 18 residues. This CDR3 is CASSSRDRGTRSLGEQYF. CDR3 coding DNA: TGTGCCAGCAGTTCCAGGGACAGGGGAACACGGTCTCTAGGCGAGCAGTACTTC.

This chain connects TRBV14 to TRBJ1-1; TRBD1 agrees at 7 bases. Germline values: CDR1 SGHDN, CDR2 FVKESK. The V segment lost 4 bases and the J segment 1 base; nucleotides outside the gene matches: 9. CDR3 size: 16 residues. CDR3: CASSLDRVRGNTEAFF. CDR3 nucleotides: TGTGCCAGCAGCCTCGACAGGGTACGAGGGAACACTGAAGCTTTCTTT.

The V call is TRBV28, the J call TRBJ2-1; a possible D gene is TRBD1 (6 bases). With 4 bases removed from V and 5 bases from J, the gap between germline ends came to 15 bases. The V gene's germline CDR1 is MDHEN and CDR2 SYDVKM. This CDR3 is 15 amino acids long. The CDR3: CASSSPTGSHNEQFF. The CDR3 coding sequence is TGTGCCAGCAGTTCCCCGACAGGTAGCCACAATGAGCAGTTCTTC.

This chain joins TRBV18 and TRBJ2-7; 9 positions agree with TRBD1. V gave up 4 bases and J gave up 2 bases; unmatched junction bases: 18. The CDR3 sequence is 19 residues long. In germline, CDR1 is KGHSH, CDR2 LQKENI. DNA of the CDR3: TGTGCCAGCTCACTGCGACAGGGGGGGGCGGAAAATATCCCCTACGAGCAGTACTTC. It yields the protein CASSLRQGGAENIPYEQYF.

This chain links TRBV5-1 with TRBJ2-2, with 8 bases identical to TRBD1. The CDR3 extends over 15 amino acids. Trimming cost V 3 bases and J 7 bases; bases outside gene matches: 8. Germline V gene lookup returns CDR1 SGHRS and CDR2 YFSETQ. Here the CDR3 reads CASSSWTGKGGELFF. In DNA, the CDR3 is TGCGCCAGCAGCTCCTGGACAGGGAAGGGCGGGGAGCTGTTTTTT.

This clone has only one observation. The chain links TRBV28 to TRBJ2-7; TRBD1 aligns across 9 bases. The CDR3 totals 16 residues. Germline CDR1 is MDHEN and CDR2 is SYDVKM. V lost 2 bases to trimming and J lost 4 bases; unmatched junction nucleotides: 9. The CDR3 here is CASSLGRDRESYEQYF. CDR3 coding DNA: TGTGCCAGCAGTTTAGGCCGGGACAGGGAGTCGTACGAGCAGTACTTC.

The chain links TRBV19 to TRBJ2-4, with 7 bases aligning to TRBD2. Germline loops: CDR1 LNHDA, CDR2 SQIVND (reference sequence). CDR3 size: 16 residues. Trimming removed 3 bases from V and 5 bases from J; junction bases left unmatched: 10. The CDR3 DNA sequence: TGTGCCAGTAGTATGTTTTCGCGGGGGACCGAAAACATTCAGTACTTC. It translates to CASSMFSRGTENIQYF.

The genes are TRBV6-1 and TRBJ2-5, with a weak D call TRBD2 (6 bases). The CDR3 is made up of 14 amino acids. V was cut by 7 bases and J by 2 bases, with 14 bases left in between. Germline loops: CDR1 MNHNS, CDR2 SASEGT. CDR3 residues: CASKAVGRQETQYF. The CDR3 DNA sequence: TGTGCCAGCAAGGCGGTGGGGAGGCAAGAGACCCAGTACTTC.

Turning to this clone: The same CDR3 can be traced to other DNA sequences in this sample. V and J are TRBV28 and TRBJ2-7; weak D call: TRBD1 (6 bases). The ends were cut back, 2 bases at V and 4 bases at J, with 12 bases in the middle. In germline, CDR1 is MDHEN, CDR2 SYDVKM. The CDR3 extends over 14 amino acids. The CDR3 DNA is TGTGCCAGCAGTTTAACGGACAGAAGTTACGAGCAGTACTTC. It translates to CASSLTDRSYEQYF.

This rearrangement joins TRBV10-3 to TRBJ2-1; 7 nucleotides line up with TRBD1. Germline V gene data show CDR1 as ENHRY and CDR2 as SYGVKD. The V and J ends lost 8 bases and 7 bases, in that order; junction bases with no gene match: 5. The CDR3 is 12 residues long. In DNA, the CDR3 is TGTGCCATCTTGGGGGACAGTAATGAGCAGTTCTTC. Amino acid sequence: CAILGDSNEQFF.

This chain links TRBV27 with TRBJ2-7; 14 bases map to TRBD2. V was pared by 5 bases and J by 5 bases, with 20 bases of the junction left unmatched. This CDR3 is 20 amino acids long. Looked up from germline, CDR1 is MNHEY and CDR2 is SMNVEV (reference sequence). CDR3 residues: CASSPLSRLAGGPICDEQYF. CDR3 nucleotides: TGTGCCAGCAGTCCCTTAAGCCGACTAGCGGGGGGGCCAATCTGCGACGAGCAGTACTTC.

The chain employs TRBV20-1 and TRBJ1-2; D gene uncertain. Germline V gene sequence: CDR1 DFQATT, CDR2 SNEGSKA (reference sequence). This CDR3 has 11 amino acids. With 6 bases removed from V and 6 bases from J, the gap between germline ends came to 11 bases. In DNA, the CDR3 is TGCAGTGCGACTGGGCGGGATGGCTACACCTTC. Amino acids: CSATGRDGYTF.

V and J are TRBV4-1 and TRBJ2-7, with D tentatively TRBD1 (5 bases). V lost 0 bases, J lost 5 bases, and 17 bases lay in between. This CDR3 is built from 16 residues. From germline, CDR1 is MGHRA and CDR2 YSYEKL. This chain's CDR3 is CASSQEGAAKYHEQYF. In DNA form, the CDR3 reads TGCGCCAGCAGCCAAGAAGGGGCAGCTAAGTACCACGAGCAGTACTTC.

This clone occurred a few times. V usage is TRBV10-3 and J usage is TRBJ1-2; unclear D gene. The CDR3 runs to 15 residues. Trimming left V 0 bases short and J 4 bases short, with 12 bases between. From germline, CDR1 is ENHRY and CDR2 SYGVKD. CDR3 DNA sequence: TGTGCCATCAGTGAGTCGGCAGGTCCAAGCTATGGCTACACCTTC. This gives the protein CAISESAGPSYGYTF.

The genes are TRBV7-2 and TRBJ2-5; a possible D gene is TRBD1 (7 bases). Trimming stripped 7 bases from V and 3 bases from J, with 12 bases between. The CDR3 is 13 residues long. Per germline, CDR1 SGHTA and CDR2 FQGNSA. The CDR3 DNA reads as TGTGCCAGCAACCTCAGGGGGGAAGAGACCCAGTACTTC. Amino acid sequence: CASNLRGEETQYF. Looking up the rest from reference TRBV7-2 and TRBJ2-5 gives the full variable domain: GAGVSQSPSNKVTEKGKDVELRCDPISGHTALYWYRQSLGQGLEFLIYFQGNSAPDKSGLPSDRFSAERTGGSVSTLTIQRTQQEDSAVYLCASNLRGEETQYFGPGTRLLVL.

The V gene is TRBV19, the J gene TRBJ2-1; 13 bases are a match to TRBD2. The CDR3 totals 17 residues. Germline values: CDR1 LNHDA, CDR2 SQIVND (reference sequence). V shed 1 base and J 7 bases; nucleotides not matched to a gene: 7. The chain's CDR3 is CASSIAPGLAGLNEQFF. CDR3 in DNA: TGTGCCAGTAGTATAGCCCCGGGACTAGCGGGACTAAATGAGCAGTTCTTC. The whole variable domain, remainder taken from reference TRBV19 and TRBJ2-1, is DGGITQSPKYLFRKEGQNVTLSCEQNLNHDAMYWYRQDPGQGLRLIYYSQIVNDFQKGDIAEGYSVSREKKESFPLTVTSAQKNPTAFYLCASSIAPGLAGLNEQFFGPGTRLTVL.

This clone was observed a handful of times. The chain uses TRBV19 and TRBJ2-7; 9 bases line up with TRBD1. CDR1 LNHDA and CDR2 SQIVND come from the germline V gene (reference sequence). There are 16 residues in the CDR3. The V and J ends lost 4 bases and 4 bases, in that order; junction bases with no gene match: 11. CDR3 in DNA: TGTGCCAGTAGTAAGGAACCGGGACAGGGAAATTACGAGCAGTACTTC. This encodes CASSKEPGQGNYEQYF.

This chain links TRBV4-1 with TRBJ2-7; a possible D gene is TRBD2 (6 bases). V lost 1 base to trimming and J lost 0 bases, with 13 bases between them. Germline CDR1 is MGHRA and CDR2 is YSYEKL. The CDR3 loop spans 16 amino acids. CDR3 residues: CASSQGPGLGSYEQYF. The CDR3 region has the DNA TGCGCCAGCAGCCAAGGACCGGGACTGGGCTCCTACGAGCAGTACTTC.

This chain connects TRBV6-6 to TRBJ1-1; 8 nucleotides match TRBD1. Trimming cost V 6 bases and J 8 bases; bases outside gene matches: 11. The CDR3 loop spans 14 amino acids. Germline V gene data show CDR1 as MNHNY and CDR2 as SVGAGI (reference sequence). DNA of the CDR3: TGTGCCAGCAGGTATCTGGGGGACAGGCCAGAAGCTTTCTTT. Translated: CASRYLGDRPEAFF.

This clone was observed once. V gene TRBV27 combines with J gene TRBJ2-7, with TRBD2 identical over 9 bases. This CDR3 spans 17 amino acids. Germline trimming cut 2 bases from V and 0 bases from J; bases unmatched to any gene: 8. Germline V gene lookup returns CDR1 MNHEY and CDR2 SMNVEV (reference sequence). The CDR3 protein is CASSLGLAGNFSYEQYF. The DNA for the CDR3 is TGTGCCAGCAGTTTAGGGCTAGCGGGGAACTTCTCCTACGAGCAGTACTTC.

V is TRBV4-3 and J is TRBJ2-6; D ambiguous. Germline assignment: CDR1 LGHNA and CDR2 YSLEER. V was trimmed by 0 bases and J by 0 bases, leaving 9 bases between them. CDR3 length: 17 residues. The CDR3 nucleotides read TGCGCCAGCAGCCAAGATAGAGGCGTCTCTGGGGCCAACGTCCTGACTTTC. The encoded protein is CASSQDRGVSGANVLTF.

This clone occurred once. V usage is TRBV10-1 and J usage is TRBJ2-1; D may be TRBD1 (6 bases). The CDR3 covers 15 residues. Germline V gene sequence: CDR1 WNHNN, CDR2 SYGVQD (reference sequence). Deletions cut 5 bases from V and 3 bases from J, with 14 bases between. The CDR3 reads CASSPGERFYNEQFF. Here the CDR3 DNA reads TGCGCCAGCAGTCCAGGGGAAAGGTTCTACAATGAGCAGTTCTTC.

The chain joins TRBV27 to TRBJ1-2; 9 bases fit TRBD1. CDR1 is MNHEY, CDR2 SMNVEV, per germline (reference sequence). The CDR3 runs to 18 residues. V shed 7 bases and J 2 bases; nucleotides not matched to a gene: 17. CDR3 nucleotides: TGTGCCAGCACCGTTCGCGGGGACCGGGGGACAGGGAACTATGGCTACACCTTC. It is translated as CASTVRGDRGTGNYGYTF.

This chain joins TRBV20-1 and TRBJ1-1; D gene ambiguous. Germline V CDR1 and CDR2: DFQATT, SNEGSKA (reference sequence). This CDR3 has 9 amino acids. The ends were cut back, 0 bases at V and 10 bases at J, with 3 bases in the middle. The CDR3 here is CSARERAFF. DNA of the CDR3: TGCAGTGCTAGAGAGCGAGCTTTCTTT.